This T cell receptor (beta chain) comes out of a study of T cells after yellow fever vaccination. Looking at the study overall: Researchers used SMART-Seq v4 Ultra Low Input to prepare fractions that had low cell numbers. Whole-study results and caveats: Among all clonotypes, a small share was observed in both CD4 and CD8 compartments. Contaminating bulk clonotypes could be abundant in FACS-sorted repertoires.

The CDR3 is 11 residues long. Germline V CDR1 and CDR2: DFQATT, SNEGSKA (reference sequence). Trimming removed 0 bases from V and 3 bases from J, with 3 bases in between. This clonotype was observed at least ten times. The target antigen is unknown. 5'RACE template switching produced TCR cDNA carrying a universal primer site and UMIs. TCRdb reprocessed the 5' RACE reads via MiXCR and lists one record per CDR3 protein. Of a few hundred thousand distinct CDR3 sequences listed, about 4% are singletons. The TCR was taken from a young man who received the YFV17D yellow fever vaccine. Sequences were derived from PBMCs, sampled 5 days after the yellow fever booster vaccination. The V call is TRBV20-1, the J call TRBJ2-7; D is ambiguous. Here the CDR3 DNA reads TGCAGTGCTAGAGACAGCTACGAGCAGTACTTC. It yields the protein CSARDSYEQYF.